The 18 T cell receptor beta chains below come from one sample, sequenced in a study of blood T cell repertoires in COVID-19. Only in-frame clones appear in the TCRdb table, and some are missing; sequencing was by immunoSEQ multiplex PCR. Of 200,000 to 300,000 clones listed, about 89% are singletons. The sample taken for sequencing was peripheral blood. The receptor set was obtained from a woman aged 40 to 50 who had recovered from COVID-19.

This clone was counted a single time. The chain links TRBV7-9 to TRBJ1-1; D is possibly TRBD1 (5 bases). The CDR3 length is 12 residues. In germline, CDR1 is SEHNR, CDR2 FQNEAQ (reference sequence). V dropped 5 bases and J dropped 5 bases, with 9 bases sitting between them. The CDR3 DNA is TGTGCCAGCAGCATCAGGGTTACTGAAGCTTTCTTT. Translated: CASSIRVTEAFF.

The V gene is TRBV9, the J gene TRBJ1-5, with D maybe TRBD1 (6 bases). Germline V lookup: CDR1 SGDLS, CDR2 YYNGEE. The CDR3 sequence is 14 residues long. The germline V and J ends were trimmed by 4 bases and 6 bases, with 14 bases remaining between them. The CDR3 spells CASSFTGMGQPQHF. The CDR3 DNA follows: TGTGCCAGCAGCTTTACAGGGATGGGTCAGCCCCAGCATTTT.

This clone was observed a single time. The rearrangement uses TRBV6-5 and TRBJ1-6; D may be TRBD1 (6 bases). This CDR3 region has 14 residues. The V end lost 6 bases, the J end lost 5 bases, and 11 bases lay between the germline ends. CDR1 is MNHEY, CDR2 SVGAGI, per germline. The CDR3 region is CASSRGQNNSPLHF. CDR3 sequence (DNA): TGTGCCAGCAGCCGCGGACAGAATAATTCACCCCTCCACTTT.

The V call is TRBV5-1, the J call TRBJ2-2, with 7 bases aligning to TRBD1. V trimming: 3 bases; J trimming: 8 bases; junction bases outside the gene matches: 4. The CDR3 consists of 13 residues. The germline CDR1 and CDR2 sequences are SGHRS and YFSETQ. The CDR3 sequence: CASSSTGKGELFF. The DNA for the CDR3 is TGCGCCAGCAGCTCGACAGGGAAGGGGGAGCTGTTTTTT.

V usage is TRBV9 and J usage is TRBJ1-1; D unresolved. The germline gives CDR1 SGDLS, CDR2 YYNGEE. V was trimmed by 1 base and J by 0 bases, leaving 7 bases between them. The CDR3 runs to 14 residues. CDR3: CASSVWSMNTEAFF. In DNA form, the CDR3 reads TGTGCCAGCAGCGTATGGAGTATGAACACTGAAGCTTTCTTT.

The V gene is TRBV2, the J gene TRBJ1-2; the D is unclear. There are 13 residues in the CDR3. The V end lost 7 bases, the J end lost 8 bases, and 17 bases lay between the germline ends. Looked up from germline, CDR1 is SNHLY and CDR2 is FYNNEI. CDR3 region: CASIPLSRQGYTF. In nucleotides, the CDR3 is TGTGCCAGCATCCCCTTGTCCCGTCAGGGCTACACCTTC.

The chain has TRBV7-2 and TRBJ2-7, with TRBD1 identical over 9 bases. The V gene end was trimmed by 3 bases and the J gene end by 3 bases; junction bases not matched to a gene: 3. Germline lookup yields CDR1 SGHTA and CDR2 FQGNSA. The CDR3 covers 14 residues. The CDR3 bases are TGTGCCAGCAGCTTTCGGACAGGGGACTACGAGCAGTACTTC. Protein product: CASSFRTGDYEQYF. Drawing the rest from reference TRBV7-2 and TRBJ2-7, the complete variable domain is GAGVSQSPSNKVTEKGKDVELRCDPISGHTALYWYRQSLGQGLEFLIYFQGNSAPDKSGLPSDRFSAERTGGSVSTLTIQRTQQEDSAVYLCASSFRTGDYEQYFGPGTRLTVT.

The CDR3 DNA sequence: TGTGCCAGCATCCCGGGGGGATCTGGCACTGAAGCTTTCTTT. Translating gives CASIPGGSGTEAFF. The rearrangement joins TRBV6-5 to TRBJ1-1, with D possibly TRBD1 on 5 matching bases. The CDR3 contains 14 residues. From germline, CDR1 is MNHEY and CDR2 SVGAGI. V lost 7 bases and J 4 bases, leaving 16 bases between the germline ends.

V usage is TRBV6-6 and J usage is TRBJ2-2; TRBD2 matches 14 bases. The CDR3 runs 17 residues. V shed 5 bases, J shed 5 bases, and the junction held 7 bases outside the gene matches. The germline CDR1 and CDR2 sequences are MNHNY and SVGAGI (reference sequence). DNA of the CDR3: TGTGCCAGCAGTCCTGAGACTAGCGGGGGGGCGACCGGGGAGCTGTTTTTT. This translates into CASSPETSGGATGELFF.

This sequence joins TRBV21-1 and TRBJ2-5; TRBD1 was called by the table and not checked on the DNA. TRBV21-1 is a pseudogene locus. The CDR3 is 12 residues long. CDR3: CASSTIRGTQYF. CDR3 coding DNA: TGTGCCAGCAGCACCATCAGGGGCACCCAGTACTTC.

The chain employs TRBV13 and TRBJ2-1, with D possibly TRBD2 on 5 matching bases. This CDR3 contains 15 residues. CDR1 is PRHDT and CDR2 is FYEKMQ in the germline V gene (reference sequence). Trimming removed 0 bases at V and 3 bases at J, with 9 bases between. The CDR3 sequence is CASSLGGVYYNEQFF. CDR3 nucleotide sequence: TGTGCCAGCAGCTTAGGCGGGGTTTACTACAATGAGCAGTTCTTC.

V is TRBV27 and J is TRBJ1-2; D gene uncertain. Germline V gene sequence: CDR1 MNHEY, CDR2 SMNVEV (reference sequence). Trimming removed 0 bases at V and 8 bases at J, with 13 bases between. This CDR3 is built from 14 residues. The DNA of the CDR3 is TGTGCCAGCAGTTTATCAGTGGCGGAGGACGGCTACACCTTC. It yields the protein CASSLSVAEDGYTF.

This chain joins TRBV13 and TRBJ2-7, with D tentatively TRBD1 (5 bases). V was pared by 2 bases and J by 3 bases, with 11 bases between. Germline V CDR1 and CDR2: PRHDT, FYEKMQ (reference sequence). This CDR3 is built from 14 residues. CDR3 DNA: TGTGCCAGCAGCTTAACGCAGGGATTCTACGAGCAGTACTTC. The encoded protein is CASSLTQGFYEQYF.

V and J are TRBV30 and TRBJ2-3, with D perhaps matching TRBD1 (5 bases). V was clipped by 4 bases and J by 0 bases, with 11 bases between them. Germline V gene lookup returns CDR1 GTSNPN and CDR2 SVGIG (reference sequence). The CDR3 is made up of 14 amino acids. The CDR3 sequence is CAWTGSGSTDTQYF. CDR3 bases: TGTGCCTGGACTGGGTCAGGGAGCACAGATACGCAGTATTTT.

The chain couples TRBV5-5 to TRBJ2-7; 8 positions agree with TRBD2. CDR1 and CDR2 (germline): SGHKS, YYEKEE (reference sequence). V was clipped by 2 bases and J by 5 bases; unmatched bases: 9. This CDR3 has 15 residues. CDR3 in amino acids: CASSFYGGAVHEQYF. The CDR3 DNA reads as TGTGCCAGCAGCTTTTACGGGGGGGCGGTCCACGAGCAGTACTTC. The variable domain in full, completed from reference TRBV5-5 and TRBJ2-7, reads DAGVTQSPTHLIKTRGQQVTLRCSPISGHKSVSWYQQVLGQGPQFIFQYYEKEERGRGNFPDRFSARQFPNYSSELNVNALLLGDSALYLCASSFYGGAVHEQYFGPGTRLTVT.

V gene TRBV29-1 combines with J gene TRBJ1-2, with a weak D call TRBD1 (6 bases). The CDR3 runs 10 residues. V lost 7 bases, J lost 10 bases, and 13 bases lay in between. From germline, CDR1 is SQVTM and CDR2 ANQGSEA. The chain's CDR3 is CSAGDTHYTF. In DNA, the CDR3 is TGCAGCGCAGGGGACACCCACTACACCTTC.

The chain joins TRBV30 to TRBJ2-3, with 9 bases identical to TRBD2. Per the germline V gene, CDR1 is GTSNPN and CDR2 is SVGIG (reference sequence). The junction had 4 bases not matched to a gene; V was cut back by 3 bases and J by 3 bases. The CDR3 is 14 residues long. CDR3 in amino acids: CAWSLTSGTDTQYF. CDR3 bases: TGTGCCTGGAGCCTAACTAGCGGGACAGATACGCAGTATTTT.

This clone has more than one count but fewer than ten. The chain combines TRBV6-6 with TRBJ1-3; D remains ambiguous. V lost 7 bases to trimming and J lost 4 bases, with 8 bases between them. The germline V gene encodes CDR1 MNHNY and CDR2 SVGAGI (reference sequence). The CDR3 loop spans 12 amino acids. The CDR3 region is CASIGLGNTIYF. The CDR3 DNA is TGTGCCAGCATCGGACTGGGAAACACCATATATTTT.